In this sample, the clone carrying this T cell receptor (beta chain) turned up a few times. Sequenced by immunoSEQ multiplex PCR; TCRdb stores in-frame clones only, minus some. The profile shows about 68,000 clones, roughly nine tenths of them singletons. This record belongs to a study of blood T cell repertoires in COVID-19. The CDR3 totals 14 residues. Germline CDR1 MNHEY, CDR2 SMNVEV (reference sequence). J lost 5 bases, V lost 5 bases, and 2 bases had no gene match. The chain employs TRBV27 and TRBJ2-2; 10 bases match TRBD1. This sequence originates from a man aged 50-60 years with COVID-19, enrolled during active disease. The specimen was peripheral blood. CDR3 sequence: CASSEGQGTGELFF. CDR3 DNA sequence: TGTGCCAGCAGTGAGGGACAGGGGACCGGGGAGCTGTTTTTT.